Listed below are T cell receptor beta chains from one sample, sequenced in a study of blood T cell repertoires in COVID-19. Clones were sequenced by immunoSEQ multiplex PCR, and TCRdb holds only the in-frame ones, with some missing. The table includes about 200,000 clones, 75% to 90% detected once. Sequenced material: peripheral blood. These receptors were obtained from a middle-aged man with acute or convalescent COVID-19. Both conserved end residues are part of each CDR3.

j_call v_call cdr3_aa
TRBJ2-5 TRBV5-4 CASSATRTSGQETQYF
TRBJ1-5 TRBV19 CASSIWGGQEPQHF
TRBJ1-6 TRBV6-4 CASRNTQGSPLHF
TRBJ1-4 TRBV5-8 CASTLPGPAYLNEKLFF
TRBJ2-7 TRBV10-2 CASSGQNTYEQYF
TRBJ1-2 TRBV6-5 CASKPGGLYGYTF
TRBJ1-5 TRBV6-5 CASSYSSLQPQHF
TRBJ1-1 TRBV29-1 CSVVFLDRGGSTEAFF
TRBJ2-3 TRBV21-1 CASSPRDRWDPPRTDTQYF
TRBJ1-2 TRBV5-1 CASSLAGTVYGYTF
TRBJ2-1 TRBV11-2 CASSTGQGGNEQFF
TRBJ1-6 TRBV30 CAWTGQGGSPLHF
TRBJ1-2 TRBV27 CASSLRGTTNYGYTF
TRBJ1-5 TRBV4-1 CASSLRGTGTSNQPQHF
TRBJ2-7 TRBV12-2 CASRLAYGDSYYEQYF
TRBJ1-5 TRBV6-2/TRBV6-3 CASSYPGGSQPQHF
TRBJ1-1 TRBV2 CATAWGTGNTEAFF
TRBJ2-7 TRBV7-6 CASSPQGVEQYF
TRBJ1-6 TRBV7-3 CASSSYRDSPLHF
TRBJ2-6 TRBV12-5 CASAHSGANVLTF
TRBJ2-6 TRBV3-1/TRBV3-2 CASSQDGRGSGANVLTF
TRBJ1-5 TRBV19 CASSRLLQGEQPQHF
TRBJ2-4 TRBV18 CASSGTNKNIQYF
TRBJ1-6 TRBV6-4 CASSQGIGSPLHF
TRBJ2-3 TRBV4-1 CASSQAGTSAVGRSTDTQYF
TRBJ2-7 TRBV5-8 CASSLVTAGYSYEQYF
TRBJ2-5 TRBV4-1 CASSQDGAAGVETQYF
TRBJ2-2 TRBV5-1 CASSLGGWDTGELFF
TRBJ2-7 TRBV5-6 CASSFWRELSYEQYF
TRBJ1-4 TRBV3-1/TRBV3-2 CASSPGHQNEKLFF
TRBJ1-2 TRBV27 CASSPRTDYGYTF
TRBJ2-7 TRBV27 CASSLLGQGSYEQYF
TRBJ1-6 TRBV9 CASSVSQGAGSPLHF
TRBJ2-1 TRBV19 CASSPQAPSASYNEQFF
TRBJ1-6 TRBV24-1 CATSDLLGESPGLNSPLHF
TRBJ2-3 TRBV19 CASSRALQLARTDTQYF
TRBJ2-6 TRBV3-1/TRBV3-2 CASSLRVWSPGANVLTF
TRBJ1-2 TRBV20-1 CSAPGVHGYTF
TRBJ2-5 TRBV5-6 CASSLAGGLQETQYF
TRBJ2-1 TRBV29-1 CSVEGGGNLYNEQFF
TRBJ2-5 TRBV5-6 CASSFGREGETQYF
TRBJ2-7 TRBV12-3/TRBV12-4 CASSRTDEQYF
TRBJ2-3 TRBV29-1 CSVETASGAQDTQYF
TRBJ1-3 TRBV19 CASTKAGSAGNTIYF
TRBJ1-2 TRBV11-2 CASSLDQGVRSGYTF
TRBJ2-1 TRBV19 CASSMSSGTTSYNEQFF
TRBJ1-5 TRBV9 CASSVGQGGQPQHF
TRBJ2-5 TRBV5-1 CASSLGTSGSNLETQYF
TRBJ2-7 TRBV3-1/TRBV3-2 CASSPRRTASGLAGNTYEQYF
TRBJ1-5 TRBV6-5 CASRPSTDQPQHF
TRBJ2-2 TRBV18 CASSLTQGTGELFF